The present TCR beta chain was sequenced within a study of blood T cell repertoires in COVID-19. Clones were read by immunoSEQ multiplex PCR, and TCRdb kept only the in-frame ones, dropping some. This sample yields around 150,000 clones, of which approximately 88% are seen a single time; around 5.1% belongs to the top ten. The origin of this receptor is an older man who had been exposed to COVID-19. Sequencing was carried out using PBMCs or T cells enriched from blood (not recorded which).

CDR3 in DNA: TGTGCCAGCTCCAGGGATTCTAATGAAAAACTGTTTTTT. The encoded protein is CASSRDSNEKLFF. The chain uses TRBV18 and TRBJ1-4, with D possibly being TRBD1 (5 bases). This CDR3 contains 13 residues. Deletions cut 6 bases from V and 3 bases from J, with 8 bases between. From germline, CDR1 is KGHSH and CDR2 LQKENI. Using reference TRBV18 and TRBJ1-4 for the parts outside the CDR3, the full variable domain is NAGVMQNPRHLVRRRGQEARLRCSPMKGHSHVYWYRQLPEEGLKFMVYLQKENIIDESGMPKERFSAEFPKEGPSILRIQQVVRGDSAAYFCASSRDSNEKLFFGSGTQLSVL.